This T cell receptor beta chain appears in the sequencing data of a study of OX40 agonist ivuxolimab in advanced cancers. Study information: Patients treated during dose escalation were battling hepatocellular carcinoma, melanoma, renal cell or head and neck cancer.

Study-level results: Antigen targets of the expanded peripheral T cells went undetermined.

Assay used: immunoSEQ multiplex PCR; TCRdb lists only in-frame clones, some missing. The profile shows about 42,000 clones, around 90% of them singletons. The CDR3 has 15 residues. Germline assignment: CDR1 SSHAT and CDR2 FNYEAQ (reference sequence). Remarks on this clone: Its specificity is unknown. Mismatch with germline at one junction end may stem from a read error.

The V call is TRBV7-7, the J call TRBJ2-1, with TRBD1 identical over 9 bases. Source: CD4+ or CD8+ T cells sorted from blood, taken in a trial of the OX40 agonist ivuxolimab. This receptor was taken from an adult with an advanced solid tumor such as melanoma, head and neck, liver or kidney cancer. CDR3 sequence (DNA): TGTGCTAGCAGCTCGTCCGGGACAGGGAACGGAGAGCAGTTCTTC. Protein sequence: CASSSSGTGNGEQFF.